This is a list of T cell receptor beta chains from one sample in a study of identical twins. MiXCR, run by TCRdb on the 5' RACE reads, gives a single entry per CDR3 protein. Among under 900,000 distinct CDR3 sequences listed, 18% were seen once. These same data were also listed under a study on T cells expressing NK-cell markers.

The sequencing sample was made of PBMCs. The source is a woman between 18 and 30 years old in good health. Each CDR3 is given with its conserved first and last residue. D genes are given only for firm matches. Rows may omit the clone size; those that give it use once, few, many or a size class.

CDR3nt	CDR3aa	v_gene	j_gene	d_gene	abundance
TGCAGTGCTAGAGATTTGAGCGGGAGGTCGGGATACAATGAGCAGTTCTTC	CSARDLSGRSGYNEQFF	TRBV20-1	TRBJ2-1	TRBD2	.
TGCAGTGCTAGCATCGCGGGAGTAGGCACCGGGGAGCTGTTTTTT	CSASIAGVGTGELFF	TRBV20-1	TRBJ2-2	TRBD2	few
TGTGCCAGCAGCTTTAGCCTAGCGGGGGGGCAAGAGACCCAGTACTTC	CASSFSLAGGQETQYF	TRBV12-3/TRBV12-4	TRBJ2-5	TRBD2	.
TGCGCCAGCAGCGGAGGGGGCACCTATGAAAAACTGTTTTTT	CASSGGGTYEKLFF	TRBV5-1	TRBJ1-4	TRBD1	few
TGTGCCTGCAAACAGGGGACTTATAATTCACCCCTCCACTTT	CACKQGTYNSPLHF	TRBV28	TRBJ1-6	TRBD1	.
TGTGCCAGCAGCTTGACAGGGGGTTTGAGTGCTGAAGCTTTCTTT	CASSLTGGLSAEAFF	TRBV7-6	TRBJ1-1	TRBD1	.
TGCGCCAGCAGCTTGGTCGCCAGCGGGGACAATGAGCAGTTCTTC	CASSLVASGDNEQFF	TRBV5-1	TRBJ2-1	TRBD2	many
TGTGCCAGCAGCACTCGACTAGGCCATTACAATGAGCAGTTCTTC	CASSTRLGHYNEQFF	TRBV12-3/TRBV12-4	TRBJ2-1	.	many
TGTGCCAGCAGCGGACAACTAACCACCGGGGAGCTGTTTTTT	CASSGQLTTGELFF	TRBV5-5	TRBJ2-2	.	.
TGTGCCAGCAGTTTTCTAACAGGGGAGCAGCCCCAGCATTTT	CASSFLTGEQPQHF	TRBV12-3/TRBV12-4	TRBJ1-5	TRBD1	.
TGTGCCAGCAGCTCCATAGCGGGGGACTACGAGCAGTACTTC	CASSSIAGDYEQYF	TRBV11-2	TRBJ2-7	TRBD2	few
TGCAGTGCCGGCAAACAGCGGGGAGGAACAGATACGCAGTATTTT	CSAGKQRGGTDTQYF	TRBV20-1	TRBJ2-3	TRBD2	.
TGTGCCACGACAACAGGGAGGTCCGATACGCAGTATTTT	CATTTGRSDTQYF	TRBV10-3	TRBJ2-3	.	many
TGCAGTGCCCTGAGAGGACGCGACGAGCAGTTCTTC	CSALRGRDEQFF	TRBV20-1	TRBJ2-1	.	few
TGTGCCAGCAGTCCATTTACAGCGGATAAATACGAGCAGTACTTC	CASSPFTADKYEQYF	TRBV7-6	TRBJ2-7	.	few